This is a list of T cell receptor beta chains from one sample in a study of early T cells in non-severe SARS-CoV-2 infection. Via MiXCR, TCRdb re-called the 5' RACE reads, giving one row per CDR3 protein. This table holds more than 95,000 distinct CDR3 sequences, roughly 9.6% found once. This material consisted of whole blood, taken at baseline. Receptors were obtained from an adult who was a healthcare worker with PCR-confirmed SARS-CoV-2 infection or an uninfected control (not recorded which). Each CDR3 is given with its conserved first and last residue. Fields, in order: clone size, J gene, V gene, D gene, CDR3 DNA, CDR3 protein. The D gene is left open where the match is weak. Not all rows give a size; the values are once, few, many and, for expanded clones, a class.

many,TRBJ2-7,TRBV4-3,-,TGCGCCAGCAGCCAAGATCTTAAGGTCGGCGAGCAGTACTTC,CASSQDLKVGEQYF
-,TRBJ2-5,TRBV11-2,-,TGTGCCAGCAGCTTAGATCGGGGGGAGACCCAGTACTTC,CASSLDRGETQYF
many,TRBJ1-1,TRBV19,-,TGTGCCAGTAGTATCAGGGCGGCCGCTGAAGCTTTCTTT,CASSIRAAAEAFF
-,TRBJ2-7,TRBV7-2,-,TGTGCCAGCAGCCCTTCCCAGGATCGCCTGAATCAGCAGTACTTC,CASSPSQDRLNQQYF
many,TRBJ2-1,TRBV30,-,TGTGCCTGGAGCCGGACTATGGGTTCCTACAATGAGCAGTTCTTC,CAWSRTMGSYNEQFF
many,TRBJ2-2,TRBV7-2,-,TGTGCCAGCAGCCCAGGAGGGGCTCACACCGGGGAGCTGTTTTTT,CASSPGGAHTGELFF
few,TRBJ2-1,TRBV27,TRBD1,TGTGCCAGCAGCCTCGGGACAGGGGGCGTGGAAGAGCAGTTCTTC,CASSLGTGGVEEQFF
-,TRBJ2-5,TRBV7-3,-,TGTGCCAGCAGCTCCCCAGAGGCGGAAGAGACCCAGTACTTC,CASSSPEAEETQYF
-,TRBJ2-7,TRBV29-1,-,TGCAGCGTTGAAGTGGCACAGGGAAGCTACGAGCAGTACTTC,CSVEVAQGSYEQYF
-,TRBJ2-7,TRBV7-2,TRBD1,TGTGCCAGCACCTTTTTAGGACCAGGTACAGGGGCTAACGAGCAGTACTTC,CASTFLGPGTGANEQYF
few,TRBJ1-2,TRBV10-3,TRBD1,TGTGCCATCAGTGAGGCCGGGGACAGAGGCTACACCTTC,CAISEAGDRGYTF
few,TRBJ1-5,TRBV6-2/TRBV6-3,-,TGTGCCAGCACCGAAAGCAATCAGCCCCAGCATTTT,CASTESNQPQHF
-,TRBJ2-1,TRBV11-2,TRBD1,TGTGCCAGCAGCGCGAGGGGACAGGGATACAATGAGCAGTTCTTC,CASSARGQGYNEQFF
few,TRBJ2-7,TRBV7-9,-,TGTGCCAGCAGCCCGCCTCCGGGACGGAAGAGGGACGAGCAGTACTTC,CASSPPPGRKRDEQYF